The following is a T cell receptor (beta chain) sequence with its context. The sample originates from a study of type 1 and type 2 diabetes patients. Anyone with other autoimmune disease or infection in the prior four weeks was excluded. The trim removed 5 bases at V and 9 bases at J, leaving 17 bases unmatched. This CDR3 has 16 residues. CDR1 and CDR2 from the germline V gene are SNHLY and FYNNEI. Amplification started from genomic DNA. Amplification of the beta chain CDR3 used 30 forward and 13 reverse multiplex primers. From the multiplex PCR reads, TCRdb called clonotypes with MiXCR, one entry per CDR3 protein. The data show under 300,000 distinct CDR3 sequences, with roughly 50% seen just once and roughly 15% held by the top ten.

The clonotype was recovered from a man younger than 35 with type 2 diabetes. Input material: peripheral blood mononuclear cells (PBMCs). V and J are TRBV2 and TRBJ2-7; 9 bases fit TRBD1. CDR3 protein: CASSWREPGQGARQYF. CDR3 coding DNA: TGTGCCAGCAGTTGGCGCGAACCGGGACAGGGTGCCAGGCAGTACTTC.